The entry below gives a single TCR beta chain sequence along with its context. Its antigen remains unknown. CD8 cells classed as naive were CD45RO-negative and positively selected for CCR7, excluding terminally differentiated effector memory CD45RA+ cells. This entry is derived from a study of shared clonotypes between healthy human individuals. The overall study: In total, the donors were a couple of women and a few men aged 18 to 49.

The data were produced by immunoSEQ multiplex PCR, yet TCRdb's version contains in-frame clones alone and is incomplete. The sample consists of about 2,100,000 clones, about 92% of them appearing once. Notes on the study in general: Non-shared clonotypes showed lower generation probabilities than clonotypes common to all four donors.

The source of this sequence is a man between 18 and 29 years old in good health. Some clones in this sample may be carry-over from other donors' samples. The sequenced sample consisted of naive CD8+ T cells from PBMCs.

As DNA, the CDR3 is TGTGCCAGCAGCTCGGGACAGGGGGGAAGGAATGAAAAACTGTTTTTT. It specifies CASSSGQGGRNEKLFF. This chain joins TRBV6-6 and TRBJ1-4; 11 nucleotides line up with TRBD1. The trim removed 6 bases at V and 5 bases at J, leaving 8 bases unmatched. Germline CDR1 is MNHNY and CDR2 is SVGAGI (reference sequence). The CDR3 runs to 16 residues.